This T cell receptor beta chain was sequenced for a study of PD-1 blockade in classical Hodgkin lymphoma. Study-level background: Patients were given intravenous nivolumab, 3 mg/kg, every 2 weeks. Study outcomes and limitations: There was a significant rise in CD4+ TCR diversity by C4D1, with no such rise for CD8+. Some patients started nivolumab under 1 year after ASCT, and they were excluded.

Between the trimmed V and J ends, which lost 2 bases and 0 bases, there was a span of 8 bases. The CDR3 spans 14 residues. CDR1 is SGHNT, CDR2 YYREEE, per germline (reference sequence). Each and every patient relapsed after autologous stem cell transplantation, and patients got differing brentuximab vedotin exposure. Best responses included complete response and partial response; otherwise, the best response was progressive disease. The table came from immunoSEQ multiplex PCR; TCRdb's copy has only in-frame clones and leaves some out. Altogether roughly 81,000 clones are present, about nine tenths being singletons, with the ten largest covering approximately 2.6%. Comments on this clone: The antigen is not known.

The material was peripheral blood mononuclear cells (PBMCs), obtained before the second cycle of nivolumab. This chain joins TRBV5-4 and TRBJ1-1; no definite D call. The clonotype comes from a human donor with classical Hodgkin lymphoma. Written as DNA, the CDR3 is TGTGCCAGCAGCTTCGACCGAATGAACACTGAAGCTTTCTTT. Translation gives CASSFDRMNTEAFF.